These 29 T cell receptor beta chains share one sample of origin, sequenced in a study of blood T cell repertoires in COVID-19. The table came from immunoSEQ multiplex PCR; TCRdb's copy has only in-frame clones and leaves some out. The sample comprises a few hundred thousand clones, roughly 89% of which are singletons, and 10% rests with the top ten. Sequences were obtained from PBMCs or T cells enriched from blood (not recorded which). The receptor set was obtained from a woman aged 50 to 65 who had recovered from COVID-19.

This chain uses TRBV7-9 with TRBJ1-2, with D hard to call. V dropped 6 bases and J dropped 6 bases, with 23 bases sitting between them. Germline V gene sequence: CDR1 SEHNR, CDR2 FQNEAQ (reference sequence). The CDR3 runs 16 residues. The CDR3 sequence: CASRPDGLREGDGYTF. The DNA for the CDR3 is TGTGCCAGCAGACCCGACGGACTGCGAGAAGGCGATGGCTACACCTTC.

V usage is TRBV27 and J usage is TRBJ2-5; TRBD2 is a possible D gene (5 bases). The CDR3 length is 15 residues. CDR1 MNHEY and CDR2 SMNVEV come from the germline V gene (reference sequence). V lost 5 bases and J lost 5, with 18 bases in between. CDR3 sequence: CASSPSRPTGETQYF. The CDR3 DNA reads TGTGCCAGCAGTCCCTCTCGCCCAACGGGGGAGACCCAGTACTTC.

This clone was recorded once. This rearrangement joins TRBV6-5 to TRBJ1-1, with D hard to call. This CDR3 contains 14 residues. Germline V CDR1 and CDR2: MNHEY, SVGAGI. Trimming shortened V by 4 bases and J by 1 base, and 10 bases separated the two germline ends. The CDR3: CASSSLPGNTEAFF. In DNA, the CDR3 is TGTGCCAGCAGTTCACTCCCTGGGAACACTGAAGCTTTCTTT.

This chain connects TRBV27 to TRBJ2-3; D gene ambiguous. The CDR3 covers 15 residues. Per the germline V gene, CDR1 is MNHEY and CDR2 is SMNVEV (reference sequence). The V end was cut by 4 bases, the J end by 1 base, with 12 bases between. CDR3 sequence (DNA): TGTGCCAGCAGTTCTACTAATTCTGGCACAGATACGCAGTATTTT. Translation: CASSSTNSGTDTQYF.

The chain carries TRBV11-2 and TRBJ2-1, with D unclear. The CDR3 runs 14 residues. Per germline, CDR1 SGHAT and CDR2 FQNNGV. V was clipped by 3 bases and J by 5 bases, with 11 bases between them. CDR3 residues: CASSFPTRHNEQFF. The CDR3 nucleotides are TGTGCCAGCAGCTTTCCGACAAGGCACAATGAGCAGTTCTTC.

The rearrangement uses TRBV19 and TRBJ1-5, with TRBD1 matching 9 bases. The CDR3 covers 14 residues. Germline V CDR1 and CDR2: LNHDA, SQIVND (reference sequence). With 10 bases clipped from V and 1 base from J, the junction kept 5 bases outside the gene matches. The CDR3 sequence: CAISTGGSNQPQHF. The DNA of the CDR3 is TGTGCCATCTCGACAGGGGGGAGCAATCAGCCCCAGCATTTT.

The chain links TRBV4-3 to TRBJ1-4; weak D call: TRBD1 (5 bases). CDR1 is LGHNA and CDR2 is YSLEER in the germline V gene. The CDR3 runs to 15 residues. V lost 0 bases, J lost 7 bases, and 12 bases lay in between. The CDR3 reads CASSQEFQGSEKLFF. As DNA, the CDR3 is TGCGCCAGCAGCCAAGAATTCCAGGGTAGTGAAAAACTGTTTTTT.

The chain couples TRBV7-2 to TRBJ2-3; 8 bases line up with TRBD2. CDR3 length: 15 residues. With 4 bases clipped from V and 4 bases from J, the junction kept 7 bases outside the gene matches. CDR1 and CDR2 (germline): SGHTA, FQGNSA. The CDR3 is CASSSRGGRPDTQYF. CDR3 DNA: TGTGCCAGCAGCTCACGGGGGGGCCGCCCAGATACGCAGTATTTT.

The J gene is TRBJ2-7, the V gene TRBV24-1; weak D call: TRBD1 (5 bases). The CDR3 totals 16 residues. Trimming pared 11 bases from V and 3 bases from J, leaving 25 bases between. Germline values: CDR1 KGHDR, CDR2 SFDVKD. CDR3 loop: CAKNRSGKEVSYEQYF. The CDR3 nucleotides read TGTGCCAAAAACCGGTCAGGGAAAGAGGTAAGCTACGAGCAGTACTTC.

The V gene is TRBV28, the J gene TRBJ1-5; D perhaps matches TRBD1 (6 bases). Trimming stripped 3 bases from V and 3 bases from J, with 9 bases between. Germline V gene lookup returns CDR1 MDHEN and CDR2 SYDVKM. The CDR3 consists of 14 residues. DNA of the CDR3: TGTGCCAGCAGTTTGGGGGCCGCCAATCAGCCCCAGCATTTT. Encoded protein: CASSLGAANQPQHF.

The chain carries TRBV10-3 and TRBJ1-2, with TRBD1 matching over 7 bases. Unmatched junction bases numbered 12, after V lost 6 bases and J lost 8 bases. The germline CDR1 and CDR2 sequences are ENHRY and SYGVKD. The length of the CDR3 is 14 residues. The CDR3 is CAISTGAQAWGYTF. Written as DNA, the CDR3 is TGTGCCATCAGCACAGGGGCACAAGCTTGGGGCTACACCTTC.

The rearrangement links TRBV20-1 to TRBJ1-1; no firm D call. Germline CDR1 reads DFQATT; CDR2 reads SNEGSKA (reference sequence). The CDR3 is 14 residues long. The V and J ends lost 3 bases and 4 bases respectively, with 15 bases between them. The CDR3 coding sequence is TGCAGTGCTAGTAGGTTGGAGGGCCTCACTGAAGCTTTCTTT. Protein product: CSASRLEGLTEAFF.

This chain uses TRBV6-5 with TRBJ1-1; the D gene is possibly TRBD1 (5 bases). The CDR3 loop spans 15 amino acids. The germline CDR1 and CDR2 sequences are MNHEY and SVGAGI. V lost 5 bases to trimming and J lost 1 base, with 14 bases between them. The CDR3 nucleotides read TGTGCCAGCAGTCGCGATGGGGCACCGAACACTGAAGCTTTCTTT. Translated: CASSRDGAPNTEAFF.

This rearrangement joins TRBV29-1 to TRBJ1-1; TRBD1 aligns across 10 bases. This CDR3 is 15 amino acids long. CDR1 is SQVTM, CDR2 ANQGSEA, per germline. V lost 1 base to trimming and J lost 1 base; unmatched junction nucleotides: 3. The CDR3 DNA reads TGCAGCGTTGAAGCACGGGACAGGGGGAACACTGAAGCTTTCTTT. Translated: CSVEARDRGNTEAFF.

This chain links TRBV3-1 (or the pseudogene TRBV3-2) with TRBJ1-1; D uncertain. Germline V lookup: CDR1 LGHDT, CDR2 YNNKEL (reference sequence). The CDR3 has 16 residues. Trimming pared 2 bases from V and 4 bases from J, leaving 17 bases between. The CDR3 region has the DNA TGTGCCAGCAGCCAACGACCATCCCTAGGAAGCACTGAAGCTTTCTTT. Its protein is CASSQRPSLGSTEAFF.

The rearrangement joins TRBV30 to TRBJ1-5; possibly TRBD1 for D (6 bases). The CDR3 extends over 13 amino acids. The germline V gene has CDR1 GTSNPN and CDR2 SVGIG (reference sequence). Trimming shortened V by 1 base and J by 6 bases, and 10 bases separated the two germline ends. The DNA for the CDR3 is TGTGCCTGGAGTGAGGGGGAGAGTCAGCCCCAGCATTTT. Translation: CAWSEGESQPQHF.

The V gene is TRBV19, the J gene TRBJ1-2; maybe TRBD1 (5 bases). This CDR3 contains 13 residues. V gave up 3 bases and J gave up 4 bases, with 9 bases separating them. Germline-derived CDR1 and CDR2 are LNHDA and SQIVND (reference sequence). DNA of the CDR3: TGTGCCAGTAGTATGGCAGGGCGCTATGGCTACACCTTC. Residues: CASSMAGRYGYTF.

J is TRBJ1-4 and V is TRBV7-9, with TRBD1 matching over 8 bases. In germline, CDR1 is SEHNR, CDR2 FQNEAQ (reference sequence). The CDR3 totals 18 residues. With V trimmed by 6 bases and J by 6 bases, 18 bases remained unmatched. CDR3 sequence: CASSRTRDRREGYEKLFF. The CDR3 DNA follows: TGTGCCAGCAGTCGTACCCGGGACAGGCGAGAGGGGTATGAAAAACTGTTTTTT. Based on the CDR3 plus reference TRBV7-9 and TRBJ1-4, the full variable domain is DTGVSQNPRHKITKRGQNVTFRCDPISEHNRLYWYRQTLGQGPEFLTYFQNEAQLEKSRLLSDRFSAERPKGSFSTLEIQRTEQGDSAMYLCASSRTRDRREGYEKLFFGSGTQLSVL.

The chain links TRBV7-2 to TRBJ1-2, with 10 bases matching TRBD1. CDR1 is SGHTA, CDR2 FQGNSA, per germline. CDR3 length: 15 amino acids. With 2 bases clipped from V and 4 bases from J, the junction kept 4 bases outside the gene matches. The CDR3 bases are TGTGCCAGCAGCTTATTGGGACAGGGGAGCTATGGCTACACCTTC. Its translation is CASSLLGQGSYGYTF.

The rearrangement uses TRBV6-2 or TRBV6-3 and TRBJ1-1, with 9 nucleotides matching TRBD1. Germline V lookup: CDR1 MNHEY, CDR2 SVGEGT. The CDR3 covers 18 residues. V gave up 7 bases and J gave up 0 bases; unmatched junction bases: 15. CDR3 DNA sequence: TGTGCCAGCATCCCTCGGGACAGGGACTTCGCTATGAACACTGAAGCTTTCTTT. Its protein product is CASIPRDRDFAMNTEAFF.

There are a few counts of this clone. DNA for the CDR3: TGTGCCAGCAGCTTAGTACCAGGGTCCGAGCAGTACTTC. This encodes CASSLVPGSEQYF. V and J are TRBV7-2 and TRBJ2-7, with a weak D call TRBD1 (5 bases). The CDR3 sequence is 13 residues long. The V gene lost 1 base and the J gene lost 6 bases, with 10 bases spanning the gap. CDR1 and CDR2 from the germline V gene are SGHTA and FQGNSA.

The chain is built from TRBV4-1 and TRBJ2-2, with D tentatively TRBD1 (5 bases). Between the trimmed V and J ends, which lost 0 bases and 4 bases, there was a span of 15 bases. Per the germline V gene, CDR1 is MGHRA and CDR2 is YSYEKL. The CDR3 length is 17 residues. The CDR3 reads CASSQDFEGASTGELFF. The CDR3 DNA sequence: TGCGCCAGCAGCCAAGATTTCGAAGGGGCCAGCACCGGGGAGCTGTTTTTT.

The rearrangement uses TRBV19 and TRBJ2-3, with D perhaps matching TRBD1 (6 bases). CDR1 is LNHDA, CDR2 SQIVND, per germline (reference sequence). CDR3 length: 14 amino acids. Trimming stripped 10 bases from V and 7 bases from J, with 21 bases between. The CDR3: CATKEQGLRYTQYF. As DNA, the CDR3 is TGTGCCACAAAGGAACAGGGCCTTCGATATACGCAGTATTTT. Full variable domain (remainder filled in from reference TRBV19 and TRBJ2-3): DGGITQSPKYLFRKEGQNVTLSCEQNLNHDAMYWYRQDPGQGLRLIYYSQIVNDFQKGDIAEGYSVSREKKESFPLTVTSAQKNPTAFYLCATKEQGLRYTQYFGPGTRLTVL.

The chain combines TRBV24-1 with TRBJ1-1, with a possible D match to TRBD1 (5 bases). The ends were cut back, 9 bases at V and 3 bases at J, with 13 bases in the middle. This CDR3 contains 13 residues. CDR1 and CDR2 (germline): KGHDR, SFDVKD. CDR3 sequence reads: CATRRTSYTEAFF. The CDR3 DNA sequence: TGTGCCACCCGTAGGACATCCTACACTGAAGCTTTCTTT.

The J gene is TRBJ1-2, the V gene TRBV6-1; D call uncertain. This CDR3 spans 14 amino acids. V dropped 0 bases and J dropped 5 bases, with 10 bases sitting between them. Germline V gene data show CDR1 as MNHNS and CDR2 as SASEGT. The CDR3 loop reads CASSEARIRYGYTF. CDR3 DNA: TGTGCCAGCAGTGAAGCCAGAATACGATATGGCTACACCTTC.

The J gene is TRBJ2-2, the V gene TRBV7-3; tentative D call: TRBD1 (6 bases). Trimming cost V 4 bases and J 7 bases, with 16 bases left between them. This CDR3 contains 15 residues. The V gene's germline CDR1 is SGHTA and CDR2 FQGTGA. CDR3 amino acids: CASSSRSRGNGELFF. The CDR3 DNA follows: TGTGCCAGCAGCTCCCGGTCCAGGGGTAACGGGGAGCTGTTTTTT.

The CDR3, as DNA: TGTGCCAGCAGCGACGGGACTAGCGGGGGCCAACGTAAAAATAATGAGCAGTTCTTC. Translating gives CASSDGTSGGQRKNNEQFF. The rearrangement joins TRBV7-9 to TRBJ2-1; 14 bases agree with TRBD2. After removal of 5 bases from V and 7 bases from J, the junction contained 16 bases not matched to a gene. CDR3 length: 19 amino acids. Germline V gene lookup returns CDR1 SEHNR and CDR2 FQNEAQ (reference sequence). Full variable domain (missing parts from reference TRBV7-9 and TRBJ2-1): DTGVSQNPRHKITKRGQNVTFRCDPISEHNRLYWYRQTLGQGPEFLTYFQNEAQLEKSRLLSDRFSAERPKGSFSTLEIQRTEQGDSAMYLCASSDGTSGGQRKNNEQFFGPGTRLTVL.

The chain carries TRBV27 and TRBJ1-5, with no clear D. Germline CDR1 MNHEY, CDR2 SMNVEV (reference sequence). Trimming removed 2 bases at V and 6 bases at J, with 11 bases between. The CDR3 length is 14 residues. The CDR3 DNA reads TGTGCCAGCAGTTTAGCACAATTTCTTCAGCCCCAGCATTTT. Translating it yields CASSLAQFLQPQHF.

With respect to this clone: An end of the junction differs from the germline gene, which may be a read error. The chain joins TRBV5-8 to TRBJ2-2; the D gene is possibly TRBD1 (6 bases). Germline V gene lookup returns CDR1 SGHTS and CDR2 YDEGEE. The CDR3 runs 16 residues. The CDR3: CASSSIFTGRTRELFF. In nucleotides, the CDR3 is TGTGCCAGCAGCTCGATCTTCACAGGGCGCACCAGGGAGCTGTTTTTT.